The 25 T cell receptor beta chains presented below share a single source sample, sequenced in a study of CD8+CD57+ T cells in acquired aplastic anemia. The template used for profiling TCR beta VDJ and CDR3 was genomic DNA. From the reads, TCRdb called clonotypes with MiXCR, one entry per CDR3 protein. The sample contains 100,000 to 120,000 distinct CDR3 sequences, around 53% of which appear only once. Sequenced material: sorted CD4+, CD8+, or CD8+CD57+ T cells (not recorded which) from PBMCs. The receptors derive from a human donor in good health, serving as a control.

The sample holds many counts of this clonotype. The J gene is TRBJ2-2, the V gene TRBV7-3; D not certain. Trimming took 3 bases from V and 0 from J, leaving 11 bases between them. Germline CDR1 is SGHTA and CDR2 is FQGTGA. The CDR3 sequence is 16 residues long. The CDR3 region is CASSLTPGPNTGELFF. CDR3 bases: TGTGCCAGCAGCTTGACACCCGGTCCGAACACCGGGGAGCTGTTTTTT. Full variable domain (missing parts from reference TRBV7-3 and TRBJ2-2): GAGVSQTPSNKVTEKGKYVELRCDPISGHTALYWYRQSLGQGPEFLIYFQGTGAADDSGLPNDRFFAVRPEGSVSTLKIQRTERGDSAVYLCASSLTPGPNTGELFFGEGSRLTVL.

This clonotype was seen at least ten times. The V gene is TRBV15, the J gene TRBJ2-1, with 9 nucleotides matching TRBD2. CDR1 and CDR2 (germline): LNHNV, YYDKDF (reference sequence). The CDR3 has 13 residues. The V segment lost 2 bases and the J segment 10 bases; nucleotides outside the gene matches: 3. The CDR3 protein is CATSRLAGEEQFF. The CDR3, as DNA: TGTGCCACCAGCAGATTAGCGGGAGAGGAGCAGTTCTTC. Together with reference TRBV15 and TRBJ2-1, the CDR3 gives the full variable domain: DAMVIQNPRYQVTQFGKPVTLSCSQTLNHNVMYWYQQKSSQAPKLLFHYYDKDFNNEADTPDNFQSRRPNTSFCFLDIRSPGLGDTAMYLCATSRLAGEEQFFGPGTRLTVL.

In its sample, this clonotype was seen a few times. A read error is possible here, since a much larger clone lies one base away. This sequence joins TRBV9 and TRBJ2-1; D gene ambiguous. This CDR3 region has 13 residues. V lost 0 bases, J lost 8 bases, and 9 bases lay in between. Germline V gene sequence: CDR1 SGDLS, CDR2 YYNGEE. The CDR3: CASSVGLDDEQFF. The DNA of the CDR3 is TGTGCCAGCAGCGTAGGTCTCGATGATGAGCAGTTCTTC.

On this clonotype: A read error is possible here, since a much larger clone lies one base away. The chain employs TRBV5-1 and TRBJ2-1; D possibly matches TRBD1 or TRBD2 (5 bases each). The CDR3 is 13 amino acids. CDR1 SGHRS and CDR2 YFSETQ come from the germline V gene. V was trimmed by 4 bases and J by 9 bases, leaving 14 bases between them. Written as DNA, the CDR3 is TGCGCCAGCAGCGGGTCTGTGGGACGTGAGCAGTTCTTC. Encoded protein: CASSGSVGREQFF.

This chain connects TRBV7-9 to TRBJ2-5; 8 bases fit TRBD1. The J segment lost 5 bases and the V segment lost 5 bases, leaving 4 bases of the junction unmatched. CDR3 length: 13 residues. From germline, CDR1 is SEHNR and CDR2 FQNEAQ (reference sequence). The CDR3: CASSHGQGETQYF. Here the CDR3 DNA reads TGTGCCAGCAGCCATGGACAGGGTGAGACCCAGTACTTC. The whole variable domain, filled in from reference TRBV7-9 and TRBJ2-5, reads DTGVSQNPRHKITKRGQNVTFRCDPISEHNRLYWYRQTLGQGPEFLTYFQNEAQLEKSRLLSDRFSAERPKGSFSTLEIQRTEQGDSAMYLCASSHGQGETQYFGPGTRLLVL.

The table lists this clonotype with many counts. CDR3 region: CATSEQAGGLSGETQYF. CDR3 sequence (DNA): TGTGCCACCAGTGAGCAAGCGGGGGGGCTTTCTGGAGAGACCCAGTACTTC. The V gene is TRBV24-1, the J gene TRBJ2-5; 10 bases match TRBD2. CDR3 length equals 17 residues. V lost 4 bases and J lost 4; bases outside the gene matches: 11. Germline lookup yields CDR1 KGHDR and CDR2 SFDVKD.

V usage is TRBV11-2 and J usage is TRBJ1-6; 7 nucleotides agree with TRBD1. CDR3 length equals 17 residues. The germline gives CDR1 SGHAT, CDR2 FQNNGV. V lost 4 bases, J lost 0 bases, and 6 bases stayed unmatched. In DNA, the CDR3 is TGTGCCAGCAGCTCCCGGACAGGCGGCTCCTATAATTCACCCCTCCACTTT. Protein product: CASSSRTGGSYNSPLHF.

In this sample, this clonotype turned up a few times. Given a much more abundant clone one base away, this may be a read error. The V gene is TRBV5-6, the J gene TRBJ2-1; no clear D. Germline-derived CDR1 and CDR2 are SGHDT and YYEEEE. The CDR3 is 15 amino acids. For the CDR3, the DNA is TGTGCCAGCATCTTGGGATCGCTCTATGGTCGGGAGCAGTTCTTC. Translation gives CASILGSLYGREQFF.

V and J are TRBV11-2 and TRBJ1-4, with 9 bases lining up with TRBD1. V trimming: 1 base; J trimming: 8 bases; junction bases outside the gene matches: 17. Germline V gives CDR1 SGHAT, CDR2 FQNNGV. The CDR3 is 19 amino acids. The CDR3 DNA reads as TGTGCCAGCAGCTTAGGCCCGACAGGGGGTGAGGAAGTAGGGGAAAAACTGTTTTTT. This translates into CASSLGPTGGEEVGEKLFF. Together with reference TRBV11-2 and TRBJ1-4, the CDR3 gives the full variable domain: EAGVAQSPRYKIIEKRQSVAFWCNPISGHATLYWYQQILGQGPKLLIQFQNNGVVDDSQLPKDRFSAERLKGVDSTLKIQPAKLEDSAVYLCASSLGPTGGEEVGEKLFFGSGTQLSVL.

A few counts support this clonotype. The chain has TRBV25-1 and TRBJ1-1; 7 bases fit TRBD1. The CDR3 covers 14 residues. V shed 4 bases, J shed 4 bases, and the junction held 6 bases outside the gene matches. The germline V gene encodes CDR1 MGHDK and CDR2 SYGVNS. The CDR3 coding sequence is TGTGCCAGCAGTGCTCCCAGGACAGGCACTGAAGCTTTCTTT. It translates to CASSAPRTGTEAFF.

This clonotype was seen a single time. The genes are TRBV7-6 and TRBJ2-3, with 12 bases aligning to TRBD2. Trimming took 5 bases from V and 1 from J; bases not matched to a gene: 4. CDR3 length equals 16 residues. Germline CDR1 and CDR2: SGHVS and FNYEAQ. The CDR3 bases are TGTGCCAGCAGCCTACTAGCGGGGGGTCGCACAGATACGCAGTATTTT. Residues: CASSLLAGGRTDTQYF.

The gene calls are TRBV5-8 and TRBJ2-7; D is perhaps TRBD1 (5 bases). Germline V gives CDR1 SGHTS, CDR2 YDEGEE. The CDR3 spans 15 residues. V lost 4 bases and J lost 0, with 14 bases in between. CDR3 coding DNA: TGTGCCAGCAGCCGTTACCGACAGAGCTCCTACGAGCAGTACTTC. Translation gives CASSRYRQSSYEQYF.

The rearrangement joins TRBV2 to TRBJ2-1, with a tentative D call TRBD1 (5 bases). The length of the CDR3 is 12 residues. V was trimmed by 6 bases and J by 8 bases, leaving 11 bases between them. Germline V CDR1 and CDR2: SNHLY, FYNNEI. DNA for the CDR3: TGTGCCAGCAGCTACCAGGGTGATGAGCAGTTCTTC. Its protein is CASSYQGDEQFF.

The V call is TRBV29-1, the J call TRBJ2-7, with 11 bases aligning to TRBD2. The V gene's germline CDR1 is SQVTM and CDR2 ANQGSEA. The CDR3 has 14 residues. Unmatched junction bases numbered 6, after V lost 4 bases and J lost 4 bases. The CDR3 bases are TGCAGCGTTGTTCAGGCTAGCGGGGGGTACGAGCAGTACTTC. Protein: CSVVQASGGYEQYF.

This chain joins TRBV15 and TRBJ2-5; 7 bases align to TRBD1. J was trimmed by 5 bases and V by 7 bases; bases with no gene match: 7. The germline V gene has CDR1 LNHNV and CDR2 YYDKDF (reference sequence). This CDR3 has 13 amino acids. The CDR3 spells CATTEGQTETQYF. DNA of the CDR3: TGTGCCACCACTGAGGGACAGACGGAGACCCAGTACTTC.

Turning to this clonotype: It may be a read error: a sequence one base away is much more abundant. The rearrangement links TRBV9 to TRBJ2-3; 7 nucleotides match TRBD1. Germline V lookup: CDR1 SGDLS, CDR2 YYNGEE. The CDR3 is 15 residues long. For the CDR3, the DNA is TGTGTCAGCAGCGTTTCTGAGGGGGCGCAAGATACGCAGTATTTT. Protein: CVSSVSEGAQDTQYF.

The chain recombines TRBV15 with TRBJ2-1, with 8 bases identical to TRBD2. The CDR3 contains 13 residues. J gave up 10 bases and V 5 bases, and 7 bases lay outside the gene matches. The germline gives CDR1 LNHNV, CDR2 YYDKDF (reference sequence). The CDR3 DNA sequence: TGTGCCACCAGCCGAATACCTAGCGGGGAGCAGTTCTTC. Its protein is CATSRIPSGEQFF.

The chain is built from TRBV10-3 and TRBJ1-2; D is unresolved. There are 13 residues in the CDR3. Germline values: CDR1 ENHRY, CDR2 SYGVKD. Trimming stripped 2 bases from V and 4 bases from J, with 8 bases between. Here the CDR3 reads CAISEAGFYGYTF. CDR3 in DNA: TGTGCCATCAGTGAGGCGGGTTTCTATGGCTACACCTTC.

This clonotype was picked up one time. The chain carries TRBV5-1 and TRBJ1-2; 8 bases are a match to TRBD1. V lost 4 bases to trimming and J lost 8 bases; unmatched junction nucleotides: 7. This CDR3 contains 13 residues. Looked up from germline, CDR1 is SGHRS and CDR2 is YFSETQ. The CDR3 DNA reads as TGCGCCAGCAGCCAGACAGGGGCTCGGGGCTACACCTTC. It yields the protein CASSQTGARGYTF.

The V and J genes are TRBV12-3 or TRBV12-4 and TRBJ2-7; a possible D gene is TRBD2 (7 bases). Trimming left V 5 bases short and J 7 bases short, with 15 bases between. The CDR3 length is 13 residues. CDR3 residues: CASSNGGPGEQYF. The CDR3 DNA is TGTGCCAGCAGTAACGGGGGGCCTGGAGAGCAGTACTTC.

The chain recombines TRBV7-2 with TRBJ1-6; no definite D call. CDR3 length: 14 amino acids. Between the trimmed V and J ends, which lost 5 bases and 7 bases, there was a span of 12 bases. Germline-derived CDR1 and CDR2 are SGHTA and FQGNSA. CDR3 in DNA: TGTGCCAGCAGCCTCCGGTCGGTAAATTCACCCCTCCACTTT. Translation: CASSLRSVNSPLHF. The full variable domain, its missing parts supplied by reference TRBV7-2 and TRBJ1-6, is GAGVSQSPSNKVTEKGKDVELRCDPISGHTALYWYRQSLGQGLEFLIYFQGNSAPDKSGLPSDRFSAERTGGSVSTLTIQRTQQEDSAVYLCASSLRSVNSPLHFGNGTRLTVT.

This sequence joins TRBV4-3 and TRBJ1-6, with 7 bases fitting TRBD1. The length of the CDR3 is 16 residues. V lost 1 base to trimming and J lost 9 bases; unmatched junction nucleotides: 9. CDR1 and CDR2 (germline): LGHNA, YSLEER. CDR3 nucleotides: TGCGCCAGCAGCCAAGGGCTCCGGGACAGTGGTTCACCCCTCCACTTT. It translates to CASSQGLRDSGSPLHF.

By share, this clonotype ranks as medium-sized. This chain's CDR3 is CASSLGQGVTEAFF. CDR3 bases: TGTGCCAGCAGCTTGGGACAGGGGGTTACTGAAGCTTTCTTT. V gene TRBV5-5 combines with J gene TRBJ1-1, with 9 bases lining up with TRBD1. The CDR3 totals 14 residues. CDR1 SGHKS and CDR2 YYEKEE come from the germline V gene (reference sequence). After removal of 0 bases from V and 5 bases from J, the junction contained 2 bases not matched to a gene.

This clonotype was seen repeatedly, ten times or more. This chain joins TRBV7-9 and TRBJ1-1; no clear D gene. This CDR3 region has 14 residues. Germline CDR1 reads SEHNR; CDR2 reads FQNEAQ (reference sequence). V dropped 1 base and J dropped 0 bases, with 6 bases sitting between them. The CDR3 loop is CASSLDVMNTEAFF. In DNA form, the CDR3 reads TGTGCCAGCAGCTTAGACGTAATGAACACTGAAGCTTTCTTT.

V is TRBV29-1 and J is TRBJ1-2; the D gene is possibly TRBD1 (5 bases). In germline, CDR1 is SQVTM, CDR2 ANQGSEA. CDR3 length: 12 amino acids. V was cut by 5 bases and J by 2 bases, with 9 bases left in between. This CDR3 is CSVYTGNYGYTF. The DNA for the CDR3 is TGCAGCGTTTATACAGGAAACTATGGCTACACCTTC.